This T cell receptor beta chain was identified during a study of OX40 agonist ivuxolimab in advanced cancers. Overall study context: Checkpoint inhibitors had been given previously to 40% of patients.

Looked up from germline, CDR1 is SGHRS and CDR2 is YFSETQ. This CDR3 region has 14 residues. V gave up 0 bases and J gave up 6 bases; unmatched junction bases: 5. With respect to this clone: Its antigen remains unidentified.

This table comes from immunoSEQ multiplex PCR, and its TCRdb copy is limited to in-frame clones, with some not included. The sample holds about 62,000 clones, 85% seen once. Anyone with autoimmune disease history or systemic immunosuppression was excluded. Regarding the study as a whole: Fewer expanded clones were found on average in CD4+ than in CD8+ T cells.

The clonotype originates from an adult with an advanced solid tumor such as melanoma, head and neck, liver or kidney cancer. V and J are TRBV5-1 and TRBJ1-2, with TRBD1 identical over 7 bases. The source was CD4+ or CD8+ T cells sorted from blood, collected in a trial of the OX40 agonist ivuxolimab. The CDR3 reads CASSLGSGTDGYTF. Written as DNA, the CDR3 is TGCGCCAGCAGCTTGGGTTCCGGGACAGATGGCTACACCTTC.